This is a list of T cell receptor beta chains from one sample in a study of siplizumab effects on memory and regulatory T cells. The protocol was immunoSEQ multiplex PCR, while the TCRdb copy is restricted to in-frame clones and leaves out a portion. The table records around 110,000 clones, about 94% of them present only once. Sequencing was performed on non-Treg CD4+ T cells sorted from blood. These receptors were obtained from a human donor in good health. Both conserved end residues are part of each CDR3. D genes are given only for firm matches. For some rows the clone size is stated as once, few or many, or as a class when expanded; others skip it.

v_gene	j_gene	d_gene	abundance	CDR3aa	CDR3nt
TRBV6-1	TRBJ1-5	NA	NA	CASRVGQPQHF	TGTGCCAGCAGAGTAGGGCAACCCCAGCATTTT
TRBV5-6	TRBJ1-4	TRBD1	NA	CASSDISGGGEKLFF	TGTGCCAGCAGCGACATATCAGGGGGCGGCGAAAAACTGTTTTTT
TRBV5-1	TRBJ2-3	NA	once	CASSSPTDTQYF	TGCGCCAGCAGCTCGCCCACAGATACGCAGTATTTT
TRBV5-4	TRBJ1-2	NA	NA	CASGGQGTANYGYTF	TGTGCCAGCGGGGGGCAGGGCACAGCTAACTATGGCTACACCTTC
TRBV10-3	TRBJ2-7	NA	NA	CASNGGGGLPYAEQYF	TGTGCCAGCAATGGAGGAGGGGGCCTACCCTACGCCGAGCAGTACTTC
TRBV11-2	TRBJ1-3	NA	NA	CASSLVPAGVSGNTIYF	TGTGCCAGCAGCTTAGTCCCCGCAGGGGTCTCTGGAAACACCATATATTTT
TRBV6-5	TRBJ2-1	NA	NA	CASTYRRGPNNEQFF	TGTGCCAGCACCTATCGACGGGGGCCTAACAATGAGCAGTTCTTC
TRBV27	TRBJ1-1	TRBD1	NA	CASSTDRGSEAFF	TGTGCCAGCAGTACAGACAGGGGTAGTGAAGCTTTCTTT
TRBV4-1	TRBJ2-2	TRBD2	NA	CASSGEGETSGRYDTGELFF	TGCGCCAGCAGCGGAGAGGGGGAGACTAGCGGGAGATACGACACCGGGGAGCTGTTTTTT
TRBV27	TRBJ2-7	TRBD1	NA	CASSSRQGTYEQYF	TGTGCCAGCAGTTCTAGACAGGGGACCTACGAGCAGTACTTC
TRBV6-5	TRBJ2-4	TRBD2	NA	CASSYKSSGRGNIQYF	TGTGCCAGCAGTTATAAGTCTAGCGGGAGGGGAAACATTCAGTACTTC
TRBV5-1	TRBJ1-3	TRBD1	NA	CASSFSPDRASGAGNTIYF	TGCGCCAGCAGCTTTTCTCCGGACAGGGCAAGTGGAGCTGGAAACACCATATATTTT
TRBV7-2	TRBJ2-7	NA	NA	CASSPGYEQYF	TGTGCCAGCAGCCCCGGATACGAGCAGTACTTC
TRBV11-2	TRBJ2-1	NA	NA	CASTLSGTYNEQFF	TGTGCCAGCACCCTATCCGGGACTTACAATGAGCAGTTCTTC
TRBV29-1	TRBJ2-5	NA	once	CSAGSRLIQETQYF	TGCAGCGCCGGATCACGACTGATACAAGAGACCCAGTACTTC
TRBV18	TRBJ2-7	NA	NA	CASSPVDDPSYEQYF	TGTGCCAGCTCACCAGTGGACGATCCCTCCTACGAGCAGTACTTC
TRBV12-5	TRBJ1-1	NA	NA	CASGQTDFKPMNTEAFF	TGTGCTAGTGGCCAGACAGACTTTAAACCGATGAACACTGAAGCTTTCTTT
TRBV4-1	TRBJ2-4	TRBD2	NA	CASSQGLAGVLAKNIQYF	TGCGCCAGCAGCCAGGGACTAGCGGGAGTCTTGGCCAAAAACATTCAGTACTTC
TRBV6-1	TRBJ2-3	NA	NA	CASSEVAGLDTQYF	TGTGCCAGCAGTGAAGTGGCTGGCCTTGATACGCAGTATTTT
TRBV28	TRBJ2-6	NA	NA	CASTPSFSGANVLTF	TGTGCCAGCACCCCGAGTTTCTCTGGGGCCAACGTCCTGACTTTC
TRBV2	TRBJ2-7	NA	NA	CASSESPSGEQYF	TGTGCCAGCAGTGAATCGCCATCAGGGGAGCAGTACTTC
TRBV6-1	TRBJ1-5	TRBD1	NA	CASSGGPGTGFNQPQHF	TGTGCCAGCAGTGGGGGTCCCGGGACAGGGTTCAATCAGCCCCAGCATTTT
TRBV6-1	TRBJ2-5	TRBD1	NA	CASSEAGGKGTQYF	TGTGCCAGCAGTGAGGCAGGGGGCAAAGGGACCCAGTACTTC
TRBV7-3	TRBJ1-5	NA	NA	CASSPRRGDSNQPQHF	TGTGCCAGCAGCCCCCGTCGGGGCGATAGCAATCAGCCCCAGCATTTT
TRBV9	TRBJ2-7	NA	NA	CASSAAGYEQYF	TGTGCCAGCAGCGCGGCCGGGTACGAGCAGTACTTC
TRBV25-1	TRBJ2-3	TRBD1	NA	CASTNRGPDTQYF	TGTGCCAGCACAAACAGGGGCCCAGATACGCAGTATTTT
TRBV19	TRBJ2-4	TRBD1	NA	CASSTSGQNKKNIQYF	TGTGCCAGTAGTACCTCGGGACAGAATAAAAAAAACATTCAGTACTTC
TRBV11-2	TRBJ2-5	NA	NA	CASSLAGGKGQETQYF	TGTGCCAGCAGCTTAGCTGGGGGAAAGGGGCAAGAGACCCAGTACTTC
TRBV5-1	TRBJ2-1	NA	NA	CASSLVGSNYNEQFF	TGCGCCAGCAGCTTGGTGGGGTCGAATTACAATGAGCAGTTCTTC
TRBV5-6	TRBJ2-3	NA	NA	CASSLVGTDTQYF	TGTGCCAGCAGCTTGGTGGGGACAGATACGCAGTATTTT
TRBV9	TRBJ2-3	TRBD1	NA	CASSVGGTGADTQYF	TGTGCCAGCAGCGTAGGGGGTACAGGGGCAGATACGCAGTATTTT
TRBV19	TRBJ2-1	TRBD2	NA	CASSGSSGRAGEQFF	TGTGCCAGTAGTGGGTCTAGCGGGAGGGCTGGTGAGCAGTTCTTC
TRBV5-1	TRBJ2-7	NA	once	CASSLDRTYEQYF	TGCGCCAGCAGCTTGGACAGAACCTACGAGCAGTACTTC
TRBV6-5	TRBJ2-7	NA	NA	CASSYSSGDSYEQYF	TGTGCCAGCAGTTACTCGAGCGGAGACAGCTACGAGCAGTACTTC
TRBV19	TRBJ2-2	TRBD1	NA	CASSMTGGFIGELFF	TGTGCCAGTAGTATGACAGGGGGCTTTATCGGGGAGCTGTTTTTT
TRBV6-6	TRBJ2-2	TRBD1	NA	CASSPGTGGTGELFF	TGTGCCAGCAGTCCCGGGACAGGGGGTACCGGGGAGCTGTTTTTT
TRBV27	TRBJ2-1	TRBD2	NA	CASSLEGLAGDEQFF	TGTGCCAGCAGTTTAGAGGGACTAGCGGGGGATGAGCAGTTCTTC
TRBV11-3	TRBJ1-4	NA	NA	CASPKSPPPGTPSWEKLFF	TGTGCCAGCCCTAAAAGTCCCCCCCCCGGGACACCCTCGTGGGAAAAACTGTTTTTT
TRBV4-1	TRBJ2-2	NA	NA	CASRTVSNTGELFF	TGCGCCAGCAGGACTGTTTCGAACACCGGGGAGCTGTTTTTT